These 11 T cell receptor beta chains share one sample of origin, sequenced in a study of blood T cell repertoires in COVID-19. This table comes from immunoSEQ multiplex PCR, and its TCRdb copy is limited to in-frame clones, with some not included. The table shows 250,000 to 350,000 clones, with about 89% occurring only once. The sequenced sample consisted of peripheral blood. The receptors here all came from a middle-aged woman who had recovered from COVID-19.

CDR3 amino acids: CASSLDRGGTEAFF. The CDR3 DNA follows: TGTGCCAGCAGCTTAGACAGGGGGGGCACTGAAGCTTTCTTT. The chain links TRBV7-9 to TRBJ1-1; 8 nucleotides match TRBD1. The CDR3 is made up of 14 amino acids. Germline lookup yields CDR1 SEHNR and CDR2 FQNEAQ (reference sequence). V shed 1 base, J shed 4 bases, and the junction held 2 bases outside the gene matches.

DNA of the CDR3: TGTGCCTGGAGCGGGGGGCCCCTGGGGACTGAAGCTTTCTTT. Its protein product is CAWSGGPLGTEAFF. The chain carries TRBV30 and TRBJ1-1; D perhaps matches TRBD1 (6 bases). CDR1 is GTSNPN and CDR2 is SVGIG in the germline V gene (reference sequence). This CDR3 is built from 14 residues. V lost 3 bases to trimming and J lost 5 bases, with 16 bases between them.

This clone was detected only once. The chain couples TRBV29-1 to TRBJ2-7; 9 positions match TRBD2. CDR1 and CDR2 (germline): SQVTM, ANQGSEA. With 7 bases clipped from V and 3 bases from J, the junction kept 7 bases outside the gene matches. The CDR3 is 13 amino acids. The CDR3 sequence is CSAGTSRLYEQYF. Here the CDR3 DNA reads TGCAGCGCCGGGACTAGCCGCCTCTACGAGCAGTACTTC.

The chain recombines TRBV24-1 with TRBJ2-3; TRBD1 matches at 7 bases. Germline CDR1 and CDR2: KGHDR and SFDVKD. The CDR3 length is 14 residues. Trimming removed 4 bases from V and 5 bases from J; junction bases left unmatched: 5. CDR3 bases: TGTGCCACCAGTGACCTTGGACAGGTAGATACGCAGTATTTT. Encoded protein: CATSDLGQVDTQYF.

The rearrangement joins TRBV3-1 (or the pseudogene TRBV3-2) to TRBJ1-1, with 7 bases fitting TRBD1. The CDR3 runs to 14 residues. Germline CDR1 LGHDT, CDR2 YNNKEL (reference sequence). With 5 bases clipped from V and 4 bases from J, the junction kept 7 bases outside the gene matches. In nucleotides, the CDR3 is TGTGCCAGCAGCAGACAGGGCGGAGGCACTGAAGCTTTCTTT. It codes for CASSRQGGGTEAFF.

This clone was seen once. The chain uses TRBV5-1 and TRBJ2-3, with 13 bases matching TRBD2. The V segment lost 2 bases and the J segment 2 bases; nucleotides outside the gene matches: 8. This CDR3 is 18 amino acids long. CDR1 and CDR2 from the germline V gene are SGHRS and YFSETQ. The CDR3 loop is CASSLPGTSGTSTDTQYF. Written as DNA, the CDR3 is TGCGCCAGCAGCTTACCCGGGACTAGCGGGACCTCCACAGATACGCAGTATTTT.

The chain joins TRBV24-1 to TRBJ2-1; 7 positions match TRBD1. The CDR3 length is 14 residues. CDR1 is KGHDR, CDR2 SFDVKD, per germline. The ends lost 9 bases at V and 5 bases at J; junction bases unmatched: 9. The CDR3 protein is CATGPGQINNEQFF. In nucleotides, the CDR3 is TGTGCCACCGGCCCGGGACAGATAAACAATGAGCAGTTCTTC.

The V call is TRBV12-5, the J call TRBJ1-2; a possible D gene is TRBD1 (5 bases). The length of the CDR3 is 13 residues. Germline values: CDR1 LGHNT, CDR2 FRNRAP. V was pared by 3 bases and J by 5 bases, with 10 bases between. The CDR3 spells CASGFRQSYGYTF. The CDR3 region has the DNA TGTGCTAGTGGTTTTAGACAGAGTTATGGCTACACCTTC.

This chain connects TRBV5-6 to TRBJ2-3; 14 bases fit TRBD2. Germline-derived CDR1 and CDR2 are SGHDT and YYEEEE. The CDR3 has 16 residues. V lost 4 bases and J lost 5; bases outside the gene matches: 6. CDR3 amino acids: CASSAGTSGSRDTQYF. The CDR3 nucleotides are TGTGCCAGCAGCGCTGGGACTAGCGGGAGTAGAGATACGCAGTATTTT.

This chain links TRBV27 with TRBJ2-4; the match to TRBD1 covers 9 bases. The CDR3 runs 14 residues. CDR1 and CDR2 (germline): MNHEY, SMNVEV (reference sequence). Germline trimming cut 5 bases from V and 7 bases from J; bases unmatched to any gene: 6. In nucleotides, the CDR3 is TGTGCCAGCAGTGCGGGACAGGGTTGGAACATTCAGTACTTC. This gives the protein CASSAGQGWNIQYF.

The rearrangement links TRBV5-1 to TRBJ2-1; D is unresolved. Germline V gives CDR1 SGHRS, CDR2 YFSETQ. V dropped 1 base and J dropped 4 bases, with 12 bases sitting between them. The CDR3 extends over 15 amino acids. The CDR3 is CASSLLVGNYNEQFF. In DNA, the CDR3 is TGCGCCAGCAGCTTGCTAGTAGGCAATTACAATGAGCAGTTCTTC.